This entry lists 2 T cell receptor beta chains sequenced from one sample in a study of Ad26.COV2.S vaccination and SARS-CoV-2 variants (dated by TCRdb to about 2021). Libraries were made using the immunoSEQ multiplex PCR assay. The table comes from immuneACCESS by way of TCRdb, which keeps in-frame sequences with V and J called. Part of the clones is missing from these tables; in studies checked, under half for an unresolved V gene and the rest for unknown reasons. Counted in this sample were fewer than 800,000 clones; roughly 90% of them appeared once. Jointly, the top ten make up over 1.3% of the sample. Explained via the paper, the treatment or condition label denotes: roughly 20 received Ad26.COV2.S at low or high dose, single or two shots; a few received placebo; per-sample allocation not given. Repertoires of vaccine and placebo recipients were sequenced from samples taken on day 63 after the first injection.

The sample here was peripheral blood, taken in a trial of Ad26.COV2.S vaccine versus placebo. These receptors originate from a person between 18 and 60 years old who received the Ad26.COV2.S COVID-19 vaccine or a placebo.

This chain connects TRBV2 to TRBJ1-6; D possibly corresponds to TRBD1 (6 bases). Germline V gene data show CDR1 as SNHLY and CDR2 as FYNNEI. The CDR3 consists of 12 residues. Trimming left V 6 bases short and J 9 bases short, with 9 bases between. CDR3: CASSRTASPLHF. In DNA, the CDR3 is TGTGCCAGCAGCCGGACAGCTTCACCCCTCCACTTT.

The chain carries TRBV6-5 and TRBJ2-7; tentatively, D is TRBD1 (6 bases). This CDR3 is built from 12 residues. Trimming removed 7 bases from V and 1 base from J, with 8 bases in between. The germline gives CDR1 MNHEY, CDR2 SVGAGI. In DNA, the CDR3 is TGTGCCAGCACCACAGGGTCCTACGAGCAGTACTTC. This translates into CASTTGSYEQYF.